Listed below are T cell receptor beta chains from one sample, sequenced in a study of T cell repertoires in cytomegalovirus infection. TCRdb processed the reads anew with MiXCR; each CDR3 protein has one entry. Among hundreds of thousands of distinct CDR3 sequences, 30% to 40% were seen once, and the ten largest hold 15% to 20%. No antigen is known for these receptors. Sequences were derived from cultured PBMCs, sampled from culture after CMV antigen stimulation. These receptors came from a human donor in good health (CMV status not recorded). Some clones in this sample may be carry-over from other donors' samples. CDR3s include the opening cysteine and the closing phenylalanine or tryptophan. The D gene is left open where the match is weak. Rows give clone size only sometimes, using once, few, many, or a class for an expanded clone.

size: few
J: TRBJ2-1
D: TRBD2
V: TRBV29-1
DNA: TGCAGCGTTGAGACGGTACTAGCGGGAGTTGGTGAGCAGTTCTTC
CDR3: CSVETVLAGVGEQFF

size: many
J: TRBJ1-1
D: NA
V: TRBV7-2
DNA: TGTGCCAGCAGCTTAGTGGAGAACACTGAAGCTTTCTTT
CDR3: CASSLVENTEAFF

size: NA
J: TRBJ1-4
D: NA
V: TRBV5-4
DNA: TGTGCCAGCAGCTGGGACAATGAAAAACTGTTTTTT
CDR3: CASSWDNEKLFF

size: NA
J: TRBJ1-1
D: TRBD1
V: TRBV7-8
DNA: TGTGCCAGCAGCCAAACAGGGGGCGCGAGGAGCACTGAAGCTTTCTTT
CDR3: CASSQTGGARSTEAFF

size: NA
J: TRBJ2-1
D: NA
V: TRBV7-8
DNA: TGTGCCAGCAGCTTCCCACACGGGCGGCTGGATACCTACAATGAGCAGTTCTTC
CDR3: CASSFPHGRLDTYNEQFF

size: NA
J: TRBJ1-2
D: TRBD1
V: TRBV7-8
DNA: TGTGCCAGCAGCTCCATCGCCGGGACAGGGTATGGCTACACCTTC
CDR3: CASSSIAGTGYGYTF

size: NA
J: TRBJ1-2
D: TRBD1
V: TRBV7-2
DNA: TGTGCCAGCAGCTTAGAGGGGACAGGGGTGGGCTATGGCTACACCTTC
CDR3: CASSLEGTGVGYGYTF

size: few
J: TRBJ2-7
D: TRBD2
V: TRBV28
DNA: TGTGCCAGCAGTACCCTAGCGGGAAACTCCTACGAGCAGTACTTC
CDR3: CASSTLAGNSYEQYF

size: many
J: TRBJ1-1
D: NA
V: TRBV7-2
DNA: TGTGCCAGCACCCTTCGCGGTAACACTGAAGCTTTCTTT
CDR3: CASTLRGNTEAFF

size: NA
J: TRBJ2-5
D: NA
V: TRBV4-1
DNA: TGCGCCAGCAGCGGAAGGGGGGCGGGAGAGACCCAGTACTTC
CDR3: CASSGRGAGETQYF

size: few
J: TRBJ2-1
D: TRBD2
V: TRBV7-3
DNA: TGTGCCAGCAGCACTAGGGGACTAGCGGCCAACAATGAGCAGTTCTTC
CDR3: CASSTRGLAANNEQFF

size: NA
J: TRBJ1-5
D: NA
V: TRBV19
DNA: TGTGCCAGCCGATTCCCGGGCCAGGGGTTTCAGCCCCAGCATTTT
CDR3: CASRFPGQGFQPQHF

size: NA
J: TRBJ2-1
D: NA
V: TRBV9
DNA: TGTGCCAGCAGCGTGTTGTCGGAACCTAACAATGAGCAGTTCTTC
CDR3: CASSVLSEPNNEQFF

size: NA
J: TRBJ2-5
D: TRBD2
V: TRBV7-2
DNA: TGTGCCAGCAGCGCTACGGCGGGAGGGCAAGAGACCCAGTACTTC
CDR3: CASSATAGGQETQYF

size: once
J: TRBJ2-4
D: NA
V: TRBV20-1
DNA: TGCAGTGCTAGAGATACTTTGGGGGAGGATGACAAAAACATTCAGTACTTC
CDR3: CSARDTLGEDDKNIQYF

size: few
J: TRBJ2-1
D: TRBD2
V: TRBV20-1
DNA: TGCAGTGCTAGCCCCCCGACTAGCGGACGTGAGCAGTTCTTC
CDR3: CSASPPTSGREQFF

size: few
J: TRBJ1-4
D: NA
V: TRBV7-6
DNA: TGTGCCAGCAGCAAGACCGGACGGATCGGAGGGGAAAAACTGTTTTTT
CDR3: CASSKTGRIGGEKLFF

size: NA
J: TRBJ1-6
D: NA
V: TRBV6-2/TRBV6-3
DNA: TGTGCCAGCAGTCCCCGGACACGGTTCGCCCCTGACCACAATTCACCCCTCCACTTT
CDR3: CASSPRTRFAPDHNSPLHF

size: NA
J: TRBJ1-5
D: NA
V: TRBV7-6
DNA: TGTGCCAGCAGTAGAGATCCAGGGAATCAGCCCCAGCATTTT
CDR3: CASSRDPGNQPQHF

size: once
J: TRBJ2-1
D: NA
V: TRBV24-1
DNA: TGTGCCACCAGTGAGGAGCGGAAAACCTACAATGAGCAGTTCTTC
CDR3: CATSEERKTYNEQFF

size: NA
J: TRBJ1-1
D: TRBD1
V: TRBV12-3/TRBV12-4
DNA: TGTGCCAGCAGTTCGCCGGCCGGGACAGGGGCGGAAGCTTTCTTT
CDR3: CASSSPAGTGAEAFF

size: few
J: TRBJ2-1
D: TRBD1
V: TRBV6-2/TRBV6-3
DNA: TGTGCCAGCAGTTACCCGCGAGGGGGACAGGGCCCCCCCCTCAACAATGAGCAGTTCTTC
CDR3: CASSYPRGGQGPPLNNEQFF

size: few
J: TRBJ2-1
D: NA
V: TRBV6-2/TRBV6-3
DNA: TGTGCCAGCAGTTACTTGGCCGGGACGTCCTACAATGAGCAGTTCTTC
CDR3: CASSYLAGTSYNEQFF

size: NA
J: TRBJ1-4
D: TRBD1
V: TRBV4-3
DNA: TGCGCCAGCAGCCAATTGACAGGGGGTGGTGAAAAACTGTTTTTT
CDR3: CASSQLTGGGEKLFF

size: NA
J: TRBJ1-2
D: NA
V: TRBV27
DNA: TGTGCCAGCAGCCCAAACAGGGATTTTGGCTATGGCTACACCTTC
CDR3: CASSPNRDFGYGYTF

size: NA
J: TRBJ2-1
D: NA
V: TRBV4-3
DNA: TGCGCCAGCAGCCAAGATCGAGGGAGAGTGCAGTTCTTC
CDR3: CASSQDRGRVQFF

size: many
J: TRBJ1-6
D: NA
V: TRBV7-2
DNA: TGTGCCAGCAGCTTAGGCGGGAGCTCCTATAATTCACCCCTCCACTTT
CDR3: CASSLGGSSYNSPLHF

size: NA
J: TRBJ2-3
D: NA
V: TRBV4-3
DNA: TGCGCCAGCAGCCAAGACCGGCCTCTCTCAGCAAGCCCAGATACGCAGTATTTT
CDR3: CASSQDRPLSASPDTQYF

size: few
J: TRBJ1-1
D: NA
V: TRBV20-1
DNA: TGCAGTGCTAGTACGGGAAGCGGACACCTGAACACTGAAGCTTTCTTT
CDR3: CSASTGSGHLNTEAFF

size: NA
J: TRBJ1-3
D: NA
V: TRBV7-6
DNA: TGTGCCAGCAGCTTAGCGCGAGGGGCCTCCTCTGGAAACACCATATATTTT
CDR3: CASSLARGASSGNTIYF

size: once
J: TRBJ2-3
D: NA
V: TRBV6-6
DNA: TGTGCCAGCAGTGGGGACGGGTTGACTAGGGGCACAGATACGCAGTATTTT
CDR3: CASSGDGLTRGTDTQYF